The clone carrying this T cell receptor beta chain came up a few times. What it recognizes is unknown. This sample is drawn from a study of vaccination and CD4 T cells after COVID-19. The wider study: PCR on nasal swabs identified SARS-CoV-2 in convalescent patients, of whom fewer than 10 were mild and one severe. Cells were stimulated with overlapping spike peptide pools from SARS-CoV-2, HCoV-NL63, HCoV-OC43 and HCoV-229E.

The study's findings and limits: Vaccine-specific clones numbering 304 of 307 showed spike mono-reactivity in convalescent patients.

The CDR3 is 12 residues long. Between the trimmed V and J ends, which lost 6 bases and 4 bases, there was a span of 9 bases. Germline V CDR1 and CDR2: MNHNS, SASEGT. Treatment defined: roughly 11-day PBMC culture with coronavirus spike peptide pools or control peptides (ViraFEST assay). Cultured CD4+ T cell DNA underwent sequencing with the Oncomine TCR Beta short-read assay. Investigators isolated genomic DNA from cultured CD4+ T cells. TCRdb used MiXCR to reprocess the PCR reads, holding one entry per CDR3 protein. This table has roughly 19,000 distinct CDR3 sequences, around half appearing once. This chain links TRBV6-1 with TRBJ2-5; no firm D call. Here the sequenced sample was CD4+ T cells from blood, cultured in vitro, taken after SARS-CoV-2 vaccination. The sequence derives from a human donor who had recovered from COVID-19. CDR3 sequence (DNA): TGTGCCAGCAGCCTCTCGCGAGAGACCCAGTACTTC. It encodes CASSLSRETQYF.